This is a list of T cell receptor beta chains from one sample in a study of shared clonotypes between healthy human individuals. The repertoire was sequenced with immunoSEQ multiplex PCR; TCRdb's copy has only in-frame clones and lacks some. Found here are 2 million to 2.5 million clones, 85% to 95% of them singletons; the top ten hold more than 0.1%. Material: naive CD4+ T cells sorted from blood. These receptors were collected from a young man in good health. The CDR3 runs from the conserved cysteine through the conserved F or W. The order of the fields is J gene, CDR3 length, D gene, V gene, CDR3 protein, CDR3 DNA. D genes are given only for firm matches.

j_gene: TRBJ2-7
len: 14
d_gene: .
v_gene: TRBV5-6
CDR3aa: CASRYRGLGYEQYF
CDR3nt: TGTGCCAGCAGGTACCGCGGACTGGGCTACGAGCAGTACTTC

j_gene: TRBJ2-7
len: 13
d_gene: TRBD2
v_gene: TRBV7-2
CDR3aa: CASSLAGGGEQYF
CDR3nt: TGTGCCAGCAGCTTGGCGGGGGGCGGAGAGCAGTACTTC

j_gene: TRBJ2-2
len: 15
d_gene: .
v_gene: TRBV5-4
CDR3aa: CASNRRTENTGELFF
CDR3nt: TGTGCCAGCAACCGCCGGACAGAGAACACCGGGGAGCTGTTTTTT

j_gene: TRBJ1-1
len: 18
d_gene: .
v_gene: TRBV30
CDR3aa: CAWSGGWDRTLMNTEAFF
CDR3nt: TGTGCCTGGAGTGGAGGGTGGGATAGGACACTCATGAACACTGAAGCTTTCTTT

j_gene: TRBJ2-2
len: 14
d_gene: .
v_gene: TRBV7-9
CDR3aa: CASSPPSNTGELFF
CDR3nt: TGTGCCAGCAGCCCACCCTCGAACACCGGGGAGCTGTTTTTT

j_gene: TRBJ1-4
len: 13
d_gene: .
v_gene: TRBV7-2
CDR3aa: CASSLLGGEKLFF
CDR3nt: TGTGCCAGCAGCCTCCTTGGTGGGGAAAAACTGTTTTTT

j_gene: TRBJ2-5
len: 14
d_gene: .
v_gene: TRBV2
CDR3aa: CASSEETAGVTQYF
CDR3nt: TGTGCCAGCAGTGAAGAAACAGCCGGAGTAACCCAGTACTTC

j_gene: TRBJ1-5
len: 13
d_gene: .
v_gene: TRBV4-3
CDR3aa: CASSPDLGQPQHF
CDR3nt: TGCGCCAGCAGCCCAGACCTGGGTCAGCCCCAGCATTTT

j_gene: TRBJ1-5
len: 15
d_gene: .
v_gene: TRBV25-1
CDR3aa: CASSARLHSNQPQHF
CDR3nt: TGTGCCAGCAGTGCCAGGCTCCATAGCAATCAGCCCCAGCATTTT

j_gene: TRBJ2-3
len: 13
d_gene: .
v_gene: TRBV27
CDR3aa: CASSFKVGDTQYF
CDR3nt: TGTGCCAGCAGTTTTAAGGTAGGAGATACGCAGTATTTT

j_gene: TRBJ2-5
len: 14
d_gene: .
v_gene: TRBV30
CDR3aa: CAWGTSPIGETQYF
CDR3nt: TGTGCCTGGGGGACAAGCCCGATAGGAGAGACCCAGTACTTC

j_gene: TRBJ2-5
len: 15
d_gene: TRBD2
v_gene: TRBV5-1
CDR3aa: CASSGSGGSQETQYF
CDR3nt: TGCGCCAGCAGCGGGAGCGGGGGGAGCCAAGAGACCCAGTACTTC

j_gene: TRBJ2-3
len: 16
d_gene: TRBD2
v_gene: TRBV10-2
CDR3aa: CAIAPPAGGSTDTQYF
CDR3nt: TGCGCCATCGCGCCCCCAGCGGGGGGAAGCACAGATACGCAGTATTTT

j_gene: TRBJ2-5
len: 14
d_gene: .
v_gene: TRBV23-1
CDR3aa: CASSQSRLAYKQYF
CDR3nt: TGCGCCAGCAGTCAATCCAGGTTAGCCTACAAGCAGTACTTC

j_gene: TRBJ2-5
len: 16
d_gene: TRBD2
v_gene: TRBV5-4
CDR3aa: CASSAALAGGQETQYF
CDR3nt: TGTGCCAGCAGCGCGGCCCTAGCGGGAGGGCAAGAGACCCAGTACTTC